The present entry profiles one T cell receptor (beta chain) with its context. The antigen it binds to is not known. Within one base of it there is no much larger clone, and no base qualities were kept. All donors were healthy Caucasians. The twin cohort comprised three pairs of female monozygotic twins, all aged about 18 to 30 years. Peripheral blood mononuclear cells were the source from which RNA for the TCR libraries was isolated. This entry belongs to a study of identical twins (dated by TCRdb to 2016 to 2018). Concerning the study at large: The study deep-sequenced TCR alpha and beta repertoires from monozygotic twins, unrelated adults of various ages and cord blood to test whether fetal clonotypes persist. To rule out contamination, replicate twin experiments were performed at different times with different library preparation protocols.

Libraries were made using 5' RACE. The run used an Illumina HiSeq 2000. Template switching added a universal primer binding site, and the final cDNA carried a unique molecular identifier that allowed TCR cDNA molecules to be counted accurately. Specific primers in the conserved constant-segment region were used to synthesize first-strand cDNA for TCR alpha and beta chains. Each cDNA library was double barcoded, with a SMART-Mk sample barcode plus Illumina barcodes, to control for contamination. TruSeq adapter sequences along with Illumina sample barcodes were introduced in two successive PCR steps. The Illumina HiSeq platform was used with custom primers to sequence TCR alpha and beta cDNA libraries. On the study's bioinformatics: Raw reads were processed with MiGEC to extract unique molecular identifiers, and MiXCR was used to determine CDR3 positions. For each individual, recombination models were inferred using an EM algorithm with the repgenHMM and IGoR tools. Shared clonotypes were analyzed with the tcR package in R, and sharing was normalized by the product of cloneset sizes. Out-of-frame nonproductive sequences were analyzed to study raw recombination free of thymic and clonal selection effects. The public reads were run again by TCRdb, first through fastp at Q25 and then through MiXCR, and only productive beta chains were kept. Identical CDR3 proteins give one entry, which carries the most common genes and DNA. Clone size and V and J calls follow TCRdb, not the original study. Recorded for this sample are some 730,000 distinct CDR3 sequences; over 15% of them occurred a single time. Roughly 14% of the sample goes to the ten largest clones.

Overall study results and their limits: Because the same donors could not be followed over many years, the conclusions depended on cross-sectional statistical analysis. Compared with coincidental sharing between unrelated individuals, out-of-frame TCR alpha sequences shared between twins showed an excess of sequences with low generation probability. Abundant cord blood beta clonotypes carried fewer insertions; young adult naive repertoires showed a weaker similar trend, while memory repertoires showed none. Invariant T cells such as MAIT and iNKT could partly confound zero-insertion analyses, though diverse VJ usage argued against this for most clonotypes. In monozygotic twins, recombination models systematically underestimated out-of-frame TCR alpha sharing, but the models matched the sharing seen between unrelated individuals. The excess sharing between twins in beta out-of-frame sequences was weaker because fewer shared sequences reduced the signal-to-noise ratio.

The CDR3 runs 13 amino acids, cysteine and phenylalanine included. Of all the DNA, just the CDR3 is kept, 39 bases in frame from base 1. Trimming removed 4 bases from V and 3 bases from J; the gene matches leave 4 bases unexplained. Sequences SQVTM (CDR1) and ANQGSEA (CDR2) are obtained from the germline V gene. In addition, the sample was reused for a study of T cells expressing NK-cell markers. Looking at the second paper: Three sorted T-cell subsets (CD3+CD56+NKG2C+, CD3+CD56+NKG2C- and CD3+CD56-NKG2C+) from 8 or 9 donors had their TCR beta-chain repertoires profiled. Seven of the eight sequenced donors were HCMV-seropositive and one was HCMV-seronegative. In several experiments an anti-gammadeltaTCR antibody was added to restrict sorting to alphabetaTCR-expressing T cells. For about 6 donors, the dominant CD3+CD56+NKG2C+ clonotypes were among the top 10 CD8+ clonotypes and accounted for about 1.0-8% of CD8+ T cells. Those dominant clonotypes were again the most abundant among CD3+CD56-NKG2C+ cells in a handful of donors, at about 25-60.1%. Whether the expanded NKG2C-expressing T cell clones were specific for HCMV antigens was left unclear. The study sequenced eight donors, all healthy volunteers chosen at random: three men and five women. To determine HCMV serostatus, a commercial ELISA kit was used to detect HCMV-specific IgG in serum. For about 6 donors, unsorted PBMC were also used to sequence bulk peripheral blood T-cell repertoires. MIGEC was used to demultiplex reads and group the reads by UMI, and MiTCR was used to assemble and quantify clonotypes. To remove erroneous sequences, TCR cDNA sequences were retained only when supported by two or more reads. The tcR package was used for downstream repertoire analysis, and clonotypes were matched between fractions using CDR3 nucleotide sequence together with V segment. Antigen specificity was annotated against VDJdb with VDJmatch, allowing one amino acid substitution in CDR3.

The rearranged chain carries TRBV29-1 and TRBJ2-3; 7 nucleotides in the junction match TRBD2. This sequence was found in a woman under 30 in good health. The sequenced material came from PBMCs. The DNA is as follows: TGCAGCGTTGCTGGGGGGGATACAGATACGCAGTATTTT. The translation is CSVAGGDTDTQYF.